One and the same sample provided the 28 T cell receptor beta chains below, sequenced in a study of T cells after posttransplantation cyclophosphamide. Sequencing was performed with immunoSEQ multiplex PCR; in TCRdb, only in-frame clones are kept and a portion is missing. Here the sample spans about 21,000 clones, approximately 86% being singletons. Controls had myeloablative marrow grafts with methotrexate and calcineurin inhibitor, sampled at 1 year. The specimen was PBMCs, collected about 360 days after allogeneic stem cell transplant with calcineurin inhibitor and methotrexate. These receptors were obtained from a female patient in her 30s who received an allogeneic stem cell transplant from an unrelated donor, was CMV-positive, and had acute and chronic GVHD. The graft donor may be the source of some T cells.

This CDR3 reads CASTRTGMGHEQYF. CDR3 nucleotide sequence: TGTGCCAGTACGAGGACAGGAATGGGCCACGAGCAGTACTTC. The chain couples TRBV13 to TRBJ2-7; TRBD1 agrees at 7 bases. Trimming cost V 9 bases and J 5 bases; bases outside gene matches: 13. This CDR3 contains 14 residues. CDR1 PRHDT and CDR2 FYEKMQ come from the germline V gene (reference sequence).

The rearrangement links TRBV30 to TRBJ2-2; weak D call: TRBD1 (5 bases). Germline V CDR1 and CDR2: GTSNPN, SVGIG (reference sequence). This CDR3 has 13 amino acids. V was shortened by 1 base and J by 7 bases, with 10 bases between the two germline ends. The CDR3: CAWSARTIGELFF. The CDR3 nucleotides are TGTGCCTGGAGTGCACGGACAATCGGGGAGCTGTTTTTT.

This clone appeared a few times. The chain couples TRBV18 to TRBJ2-7, with TRBD2 as a possible D gene (6 bases). Trimming removed 6 bases at V and 2 bases at J, with 20 bases between. Germline CDR1 is KGHSH and CDR2 is LQKENI. The CDR3 loop spans 16 amino acids. CDR3 in DNA: TGTGCCAGCTCGCAAGGGGCCGCTAGCGCCACCTACGAGCAGTACTTC. It codes for CASSQGAASATYEQYF.

This clone was found a few times. This chain links TRBV27 with TRBJ1-1, with no clear D. Trimming took 8 bases from V and 8 from J, leaving 12 bases between them. The CDR3 sequence is 11 residues long. Per the germline V gene, CDR1 is MNHEY and CDR2 is SMNVEV (reference sequence). The CDR3 loop reads CASSEVAEAFF. In DNA form, the CDR3 reads TGTGCCAGCTCCGAAGTCGCGGAAGCTTTCTTT.

The V call is TRBV5-8, the J call TRBJ1-5; TRBD1 agrees at 9 bases. Germline trimming cut 5 bases from V and 5 bases from J; bases unmatched to any gene: 8. The CDR3 extends over 15 amino acids. Germline lookup yields CDR1 SGHTS and CDR2 YDEGEE. The CDR3 DNA reads as TGTGCCAGCAGGACCGGGACAGGGCCGTATCAGCCCCAGCATTTT. Amino acid sequence: CASRTGTGPYQPQHF.

The DNA for the CDR3 is TGTGCCAGCAGCTTGGAGATTGAAGCTTTCTTT. Its translation: CASSLEIEAFF. The chain carries TRBV13 and TRBJ1-1; D ambiguous. Germline CDR1 is PRHDT and CDR2 is FYEKMQ (reference sequence). Deletions cut 3 bases from V and 7 bases from J, with 6 bases between. This CDR3 is 11 amino acids long.

J is TRBJ2-2 and V is TRBV9, with 9 nucleotides matching TRBD2. V was pared by 4 bases and J by 4 bases, with 11 bases of the junction left unmatched. The CDR3 spans 17 residues. From germline, CDR1 is SGDLS and CDR2 YYNGEE. The DNA for the CDR3 is TGTGCCAGCAGCCCCCACTCCCTAGCGGGAACCACCGGGGAGCTGTTTTTT. It yields the protein CASSPHSLAGTTGELFF.

The rearrangement uses TRBV10-2 and TRBJ2-1, with unresolved D. CDR3 size: 15 residues. Germline V CDR1 and CDR2: WSHSY, SAAADI. V dropped 10 bases and J dropped 4 bases, with 20 bases sitting between them. CDR3 protein: CATNPGGIGYNEQFF. CDR3 DNA: TGCGCCACCAATCCCGGCGGAATCGGTTACAATGAGCAGTTCTTC.

This chain joins TRBV7-8 and TRBJ1-1; maybe TRBD1 (5 bases). Germline loops: CDR1 SGHVS, CDR2 FQNEAQ. This CDR3 has 13 residues. V lost 5 bases, J lost 1 base, and 8 bases lay in between. The CDR3 reads CASSPGGNTEAFF. The CDR3 nucleotides are TGTGCCAGCAGCCCGGGGGGGAACACTGAAGCTTTCTTT.

The chain couples TRBV7-3 to TRBJ1-2, with a possible D match to TRBD1 (5 bases). CDR1 SGHTA and CDR2 FQGTGA come from the germline V gene. V was clipped by 5 bases and J by 4 bases, with 17 bases between them. The CDR3 is made up of 15 amino acids. The CDR3 protein is CASSATGGGVYGYTF. CDR3 in DNA: TGTGCCAGCAGCGCCACCGGGGGGGGAGTCTATGGCTACACCTTC.

This sequence joins TRBV9 and TRBJ1-5, with D possibly matching TRBD1 (5 bases). The CDR3 contains 14 residues. CDR1 and CDR2 (germline): SGDLS, YYNGEE. V dropped 2 bases and J dropped 2 bases, with 8 bases sitting between them. CDR3 DNA: TGTGCCAGCAGCGTCAGGGTCGGCAATCAGCCCCAGCATTTT. Its translation is CASSVRVGNQPQHF.

The chain joins TRBV19 to TRBJ2-3; the match to TRBD2 covers 12 bases. Germline V lookup: CDR1 LNHDA, CDR2 SQIVND (reference sequence). Trimming took 5 bases from V and 2 from J; bases not matched to a gene: 8. The CDR3 length is 17 residues. The CDR3 sequence is CASSLTRLAGDTDTQYF. The CDR3 coding sequence is TGTGCCAGTAGTCTGACACGACTAGCGGGGGACACAGATACGCAGTATTTT.

The chain recombines TRBV7-8 with TRBJ1-3, with a tentative D call TRBD1 (5 bases). The CDR3 is made up of 14 amino acids. CDR1 is SGHVS and CDR2 is FQNEAQ in the germline V gene. Trimming removed 5 bases from V and 6 bases from J, with 14 bases in between. In DNA form, the CDR3 reads TGTGCCAGCAGCCAAGGGGTATACGAAAACACCATATATTTT. Amino acids: CASSQGVYENTIYF.

This chain links TRBV21-1 with TRBJ1-4; no check of the table's D call, TRBD1, against the DNA was made. TRBV21-1 corresponds to a pseudogene. The CDR3 loop spans 13 amino acids. The CDR3 nucleotides read TGTGCCACACCTACGACAGGGTGGGAAAAACTGTTTTTT. As protein: CATPTTGWEKLFF.

The chain carries TRBV18 and TRBJ1-1, with 8 nucleotides matching TRBD1. This CDR3 spans 16 amino acids. V dropped 0 bases and J dropped 1; count of bases not matched to a gene: 4. Germline V gene sequence: CDR1 KGHSH, CDR2 LQKENI. The CDR3 DNA reads as TGTGCCAGCTCACCACCGGGACAGGCTGCGAACACTGAAGCTTTCTTT. It specifies CASSPPGQAANTEAFF.

The chain links TRBV9 to TRBJ2-5; 10 nucleotides line up with TRBD1. V lost 4 bases to trimming and J lost 11 bases; unmatched junction nucleotides: 11. CDR1 is SGDLS and CDR2 is YYNGEE in the germline V gene. The CDR3 spans 14 residues. CDR3 sequence (DNA): TGTGCCAGCAGCCCTCAGACAGGGGGCATGGAGCAGTACTTC. Its translation is CASSPQTGGMEQYF.

V gene TRBV5-1 combines with J gene TRBJ1-3, with TRBD1 matching over 8 bases. V shed 4 bases, J shed 2 bases, and the junction held 2 bases outside the gene matches. There are 14 residues in the CDR3. Germline V gene sequence: CDR1 SGHRS, CDR2 YFSETQ. The CDR3 region is CASSETGAGNTIYF. The CDR3 DNA follows: TGCGCCAGCAGCGAGACAGGGGCTGGAAACACCATATATTTT.

The gene calls are TRBV28 and TRBJ2-5, with D maybe TRBD2 (5 bases). The last part of the DNA fits TRBJ2-7 better; the J call may be wrong. The germline V gene encodes CDR1 MDHEN and CDR2 SYDVKM. The CDR3 has 13 amino acids. The CDR3 sequence: CASSFGGPDEQYF. The CDR3 coding sequence is TGTGCCAGCAGTTTTGGCGGGCCGGACGAGCAGTACTTC.

The chain carries TRBV18 and TRBJ2-7; a weak D match, TRBD2 (6 bases). From germline, CDR1 is KGHSH and CDR2 LQKENI. The CDR3 length is 12 residues. V was trimmed by 2 bases and J by 7 bases, leaving 9 bases between them. Here the CDR3 DNA reads TGTGCCAGCTCACCAACAGCGGGTGAGCAGTACTTC. It yields the protein CASSPTAGEQYF.

The chain carries TRBV4-1 and TRBJ1-2; weak D call: TRBD1 (6 bases). This CDR3 has 15 amino acids. Trimming shortened V by 6 bases and J by 6 bases, and 20 bases separated the two germline ends. CDR1 and CDR2 from the germline V gene are MGHRA and YSYEKL. The CDR3 DNA sequence: TGCGCCAGCAGTCCATACAGGGAGGGATTTGATGGCTACACCTTC. Protein sequence: CASSPYREGFDGYTF.

The rearrangement links TRBV5-1 to TRBJ2-1; TRBD1 matches at 8 bases. The CDR3 has 15 amino acids. V gave up 0 bases and J gave up 6 bases; unmatched junction bases: 5. Germline V gene sequence: CDR1 SGHRS, CDR2 YFSETQ. CDR3: CASSLAPGGFNEQFF. CDR3 bases: TGCGCCAGCAGCTTGGCTCCAGGGGGCTTCAATGAGCAGTTCTTC.

The rearrangement uses TRBV5-5 and TRBJ2-3, with D tentatively TRBD1 (6 bases). Germline V lookup: CDR1 SGHKS, CDR2 YYEKEE (reference sequence). The V end lost 3 bases, the J end lost 2 bases, and 7 bases lay between the germline ends. The CDR3 sequence is 13 residues long. In DNA form, the CDR3 reads TGTGCCAGCAGCTCAGGGGCCACAGATACGCAGTATTTT. Translation: CASSSGATDTQYF.

The V call is TRBV28, the J call TRBJ1-2; D may be TRBD1 (5 bases). The CDR3 has 13 residues. Trimming removed 3 bases from V and 9 bases from J, with 14 bases in between. CDR1 MDHEN and CDR2 SYDVKM come from the germline V gene. CDR3 DNA: TGTGCCAGCAGTTTGTGGGCAGGGCAAAGCTACACCTTC. Protein product: CASSLWAGQSYTF.

This CDR3 is CASSPAYGGYTEAFF. The CDR3 nucleotides are TGTGCCAGCAGCCCTGCCTATGGGGGGTACACTGAAGCTTTCTTT. The chain carries TRBV7-2 and TRBJ1-1, with TRBD1 as a possible D gene (5 bases). The V end lost 5 bases, the J end lost 3 bases, and 16 bases lay between the germline ends. Germline lookup yields CDR1 SGHTA and CDR2 FQGNSA. This CDR3 contains 15 residues.

The chain uses TRBV2 and TRBJ1-2; 7 nucleotides line up with TRBD1. Trimming took 8 bases from V and 2 from J; bases not matched to a gene: 11. CDR3 length: 15 amino acids. Germline loops: CDR1 SNHLY, CDR2 FYNNEI. CDR3 in amino acids: CASGDSQILNYGYTF. CDR3 nucleotide sequence: TGTGCCAGCGGGGACAGTCAAATCCTCAACTATGGCTACACCTTC. Complete variable domain (other parts from reference TRBV2 and TRBJ1-2): EPEVTQTPSHQVTQMGQEVILRCVPISNHLYFYWYRQILGQKVEFLVSFYNNEISEKSEIFDDQFSVERPDGSNFTLKIRSTKLEDSAMYFCASGDSQILNYGYTFGSGTRLTVV.

This chain uses TRBV11-2 with TRBJ2-2; possible D gene TRBD2, 6 bases. From germline, CDR1 is SGHAT and CDR2 FQNNGV. Trimming took 5 bases from V and 6 from J, leaving 13 bases between them. The CDR3 has 14 residues. The DNA for the CDR3 is TGTGCCAGCAGCCCCGGGAGTGGAGCCGGGGAGCTGTTTTTT. Protein: CASSPGSGAGELFF.

In nucleotides, the CDR3 is TGCAGCGTCAGGGAACAGGGAACTGAAGCTTTCTTT. It specifies CSVREQGTEAFF. The chain uses TRBV29-1 and TRBJ1-1; D may be TRBD1 (6 bases). The ends were cut back, 6 bases at V and 5 bases at J, with 13 bases in the middle. Germline V CDR1 and CDR2: SQVTM, ANQGSEA. This CDR3 has 12 amino acids.

V is TRBV29-1 and J is TRBJ1-2; D not certain. CDR3 length equals 14 residues. CDR1 is SQVTM and CDR2 is ANQGSEA in the germline V gene. The V end was cut by 5 bases, the J end by 8 bases, with 21 bases between. This chain's CDR3 is CSVREANSRRGYTF. CDR3 sequence (DNA): TGCAGCGTTCGAGAGGCGAACAGCCGGAGGGGCTACACCTTC.